One sample yielded the 19 T cell receptor beta chains listed below, sequenced in a study of T cell changes during pregnancy in multiple sclerosis. Clones were read by immunoSEQ multiplex PCR, and TCRdb kept only the in-frame ones, dropping some. The sample consists of 45,000 to 55,000 clones, about 90% of them appearing once. The source was CD4+ T cells from peripheral blood mononuclear cells, collected after pregnancy. These receptors all stem from a female donor with multiple sclerosis, enrolled in a pregnancy study.

V gene TRBV6-5 combines with J gene TRBJ2-1; 9 nucleotides line up with TRBD2. Germline CDR1 is MNHEY and CDR2 is SVGAGI. With 8 bases clipped from V and 6 bases from J, the junction kept 8 bases outside the gene matches. CDR3 size: 14 residues. CDR3 in amino acids: CASHDSGRINEQFF. The CDR3 nucleotides are TGTGCCAGCCACGATAGCGGGAGAATCAATGAGCAGTTCTTC.

The chain joins TRBV29-1 to TRBJ2-5; D is ambiguous. The ends were cut back, 7 bases at V and 5 bases at J, with 11 bases in the middle. Per germline, CDR1 SQVTM and CDR2 ANQGSEA. This CDR3 comprises 11 residues. The CDR3 region is CSACLLETQYF. The DNA for the CDR3 is TGCAGCGCGTGTTTGTTGGAGACCCAGTACTTC.

This sequence joins TRBV5-1 and TRBJ2-7, with 9 positions matching TRBD1. V shed 0 bases, J shed 3 bases, and the junction held 4 bases outside the gene matches. This CDR3 has 15 residues. Germline V gene sequence: CDR1 SGHRS, CDR2 YFSETQ. For the CDR3, the DNA is TGCGCCAGCAGCTTGGTGGGGACAGGGCACTACGAGCAGTACTTC. Translation gives CASSLVGTGHYEQYF.

In regard to this clone: One junction end does not reproduce the germline sequence, and a read error may be involved. This chain joins TRBV7-7 and TRBJ2-1; 11 positions match TRBD2. Germline V gives CDR1 SSHAT, CDR2 FNYEAQ (reference sequence). The CDR3 runs 13 residues. The DNA of the CDR3 is TGTGCTAGCAGCTTAGGGACTAGCGGCACTCAGTTCTTC. This codes for CASSLGTSGTQFF. Using reference TRBV7-7 and TRBJ2-1 for the parts outside the CDR3, the full variable domain is GAGVSQSPRYKVTKRGQDVTLRCDPISSHATLYWYQQALGQGPEFLTYFNYEAQPDKSGLPSDRFSAERPEGSISTLTIQRTEQRDSAMYRCASSLGTSGTQFFGPGTRLTVL.

This clone showed up just once. The chain carries TRBV7-9 and TRBJ1-3; 7 bases align to TRBD1. The V segment lost 2 bases and the J segment 4 bases; nucleotides outside the gene matches: 11. Germline assignment: CDR1 SEHNR and CDR2 FQNEAQ (reference sequence). The CDR3 contains 17 residues. CDR3 amino acids: CASSLSTGVRGGNTIYF. DNA of the CDR3: TGTGCCAGCAGCTTATCAACAGGGGTACGAGGGGGAAACACCATATATTTT.

V gene TRBV19 combines with J gene TRBJ2-1; TRBD2 matches at 13 bases. This CDR3 is built from 15 residues. J was trimmed by 6 bases and V by 3 bases; bases with no gene match: 2. Germline CDR1 reads LNHDA; CDR2 reads SQIVND (reference sequence). The CDR3 loop is CASSMRLAGGNEQFF. The CDR3 nucleotides read TGTGCCAGTAGTATGAGACTAGCGGGAGGCAATGAGCAGTTCTTC.

The rearrangement uses TRBV7-9 and TRBJ1-3; possibly TRBD1 for D (5 bases). Germline lookup yields CDR1 SEHNR and CDR2 FQNEAQ (reference sequence). The CDR3 is 11 amino acids. V dropped 5 bases and J dropped 9 bases, with 8 bases sitting between them. CDR3 coding DNA: TGTGCCAGCAGCCCCGGGGGCACCATATATTTT. Translating it yields CASSPGGTIYF.

V is TRBV7-2 and J is TRBJ1-6, with 7 bases aligning to TRBD1. CDR3 length equals 15 residues. Germline V lookup: CDR1 SGHTA, CDR2 FQGNSA. Trimming at V came to 5 bases and at J to 10 bases, leaving 11 bases not matched to a gene. The CDR3 is CASSRGQPARSPLHF. The CDR3 nucleotides are TGTGCCAGCAGCCGGGGACAGCCAGCAAGATCACCCCTCCACTTT.

The rearrangement joins TRBV4-3 to TRBJ2-7; perhaps TRBD2 as D (5 bases). CDR1 is LGHNA, CDR2 YSLEER, per germline. The ends were cut back, 2 bases at V and 3 bases at J, with 11 bases in the middle. This CDR3 comprises 14 residues. As DNA, the CDR3 is TGCGCCAGCAGCCAAACAGCGGCAAGCTACGAGCAGTACTTC. Amino acid sequence: CASSQTAASYEQYF.

The chain employs TRBV30 and TRBJ1-1; 8 nucleotides match TRBD1. The germline V gene has CDR1 GTSNPN and CDR2 SVGIG (reference sequence). After removal of 3 bases from V and 4 bases from J, the junction contained 4 bases not matched to a gene. The CDR3 runs 13 residues. The CDR3 nucleotides read TGTGCCTGGAGCGAACAGGGGGGCACTGAAGCTTTCTTT. Residues: CAWSEQGGTEAFF. The full variable domain, rest sourced from reference TRBV30 and TRBJ1-1, is SQTIHQWPATLVQPVGSPLSLECTVEGTSNPNLYWYRQAAGRGLQLLFYSVGIGQISSEVPQNLSASRPQDRQFILSSKKLLLSDSGFYLCAWSEQGGTEAFFGQGTRLTVV.

The V call is TRBV18, the J call TRBJ2-1; the match to TRBD2 covers 7 bases. The ends lost 1 base at V and 4 bases at J; junction bases unmatched: 1. The CDR3 has 14 residues. CDR1 and CDR2 from the germline V gene are KGHSH and LQKENI. The CDR3 DNA follows: TGTGCCAGCTCACCACTAGCGGGTTACAATGAGCAGTTCTTC. Amino acid sequence: CASSPLAGYNEQFF. Supplemented by reference TRBV18 and TRBJ2-1, the full variable domain reads NAGVMQNPRHLVRRRGQEARLRCSPMKGHSHVYWYRQLPEEGLKFMVYLQKENIIDESGMPKERFSAEFPKEGPSILRIQQVVRGDSAAYFCASSPLAGYNEQFFGPGTRLTVL.

The CDR3 sequence: CASSQRTGGSNQPQHF. DNA for the CDR3: TGTGCCAGCAGCCAACGGACAGGGGGATCCAATCAGCCCCAGCATTTT. The chain recombines TRBV5-5 with TRBJ1-5; TRBD1 matches 10 bases. Germline loops: CDR1 SGHKS, CDR2 YYEKEE (reference sequence). This CDR3 contains 16 residues. With V trimmed by 4 bases and J by 3 bases, 7 bases remained unmatched.

This rearrangement joins TRBV11-3 to TRBJ2-1; D unclear. CDR3 length equals 14 residues. Germline values: CDR1 SGHNT, CDR2 YENEEA. The V gene lost 4 bases and the J gene lost 6 bases, with 13 bases spanning the gap. The CDR3 here is CASSSYNQVNEQFF. Written as DNA, the CDR3 is TGTGCCAGCAGCTCGTATAATCAGGTCAATGAGCAGTTCTTC. The variable domain in full, with the rest retrieved from reference TRBV11-3 and TRBJ2-1, is EAGVVQSPRYKIIEKKQPVAFWCNPISGHNTLYWYLQNLGQGPELLIRYENEEAVDDSQLPKDRFSAERLKGVDSTLKIQPAELGDSAVYLCASSSYNQVNEQFFGPGTRLTVL.

V and J are TRBV6-5 and TRBJ1-2; 8 bases map to TRBD1. Unmatched junction bases numbered 7, after V lost 5 bases and J lost 11 bases. The CDR3 runs to 12 residues. Germline V gives CDR1 MNHEY, CDR2 SVGAGI. CDR3 nucleotide sequence: TGTGCCAGCAGTCCAGGACAGGGTCGGTACACCTTC. Residues: CASSPGQGRYTF.

The J gene is TRBJ2-3, the V gene TRBV18; 11 bases are shared with TRBD1. This CDR3 contains 14 residues. CDR1 KGHSH and CDR2 LQKENI come from the germline V gene. V was clipped by 6 bases and J by 3 bases; unmatched bases: 2. CDR3 residues: CASSGTGGTDTQYF. DNA of the CDR3: TGTGCCAGCTCCGGGACAGGGGGAACAGATACGCAGTATTTT.

The CDR3, as DNA: TGTGCCAGCAGTTTATCGTGGGGACAGAGCGAGACCCAGTACTTC. It codes for CASSLSWGQSETQYF. The chain employs TRBV27 and TRBJ2-5; 7 positions agree with TRBD1. CDR1 MNHEY and CDR2 SMNVEV come from the germline V gene (reference sequence). The CDR3 covers 15 residues. V lost 0 bases and J lost 5; bases outside the gene matches: 6.

The DNA of the CDR3 is TGTGCCAGCAGCTCCACAGGGGTGGTTGAAAAACTGTTTTTT. Protein: CASSSTGVVEKLFF. V gene TRBV7-3 combines with J gene TRBJ1-4; 7 bases are shared with TRBD1. Germline CDR1 SGHTA, CDR2 FQGTGA. The CDR3 is 14 amino acids. Germline trimming cut 4 bases from V and 7 bases from J; bases unmatched to any gene: 6. The full variable domain, rest sourced from reference TRBV7-3 and TRBJ1-4, is GAGVSQTPSNKVTEKGKYVELRCDPISGHTALYWYRQSLGQGPEFLIYFQGTGAADDSGLPNDRFFAVRPEGSVSTLKIQRTERGDSAVYLCASSSTGVVEKLFFGSGTQLSVL.

The chain is built from TRBV18 and TRBJ1-1; unclear D gene. Trimming took off 0 bases at V and 3 bases at J, with 11 bases between the two ends. The CDR3 covers 15 residues. CDR1 is KGHSH and CDR2 is LQKENI in the germline V gene. In nucleotides, the CDR3 is TGTGCCAGCTCACCACCGAGGGTCGGCCACACTGAAGCTTTCTTT. Translation: CASSPPRVGHTEAFF.

The chain joins TRBV27 to TRBJ1-1, with TRBD1 identical over 9 bases. CDR3 length equals 15 residues. V was pared by 2 bases and J by 5 bases, with 6 bases of the junction left unmatched. The germline V gene encodes CDR1 MNHEY and CDR2 SMNVEV (reference sequence). In DNA, the CDR3 is TGTGCCAGCAGTTTAAGGGGACAGGGCTATACTGAAGCTTTCTTT. It encodes CASSLRGQGYTEAFF.